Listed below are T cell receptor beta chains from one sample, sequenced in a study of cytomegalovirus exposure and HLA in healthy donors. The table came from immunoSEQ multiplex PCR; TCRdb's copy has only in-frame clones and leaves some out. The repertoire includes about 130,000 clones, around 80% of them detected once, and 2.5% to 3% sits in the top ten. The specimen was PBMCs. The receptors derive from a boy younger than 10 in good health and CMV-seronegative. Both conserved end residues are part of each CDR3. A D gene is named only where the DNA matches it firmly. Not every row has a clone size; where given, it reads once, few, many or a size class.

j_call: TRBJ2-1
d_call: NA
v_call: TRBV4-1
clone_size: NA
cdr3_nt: TGCGCCAGCAGCCAAGTAGGGAGGCAGGACTACAATGAGCAGTTCTTC
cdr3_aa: CASSQVGRQDYNEQFF

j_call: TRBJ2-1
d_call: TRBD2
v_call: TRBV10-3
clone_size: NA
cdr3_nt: TGTGCCATCAGTACTAGCGGGAGATTGGATGAGCAGTTCTTC
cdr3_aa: CAISTSGRLDEQFF

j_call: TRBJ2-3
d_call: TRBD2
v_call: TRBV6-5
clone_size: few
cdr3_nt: TGTGCCAGCAGTGAACTAGCGGGGGCAGATACGCAGTATTTT
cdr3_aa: CASSELAGADTQYF

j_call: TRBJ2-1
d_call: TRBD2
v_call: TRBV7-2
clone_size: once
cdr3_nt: TGTGCCAGCAGCTTAGAAGCGGGAGGGCCTTCTGAGCAGTTCTTC
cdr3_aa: CASSLEAGGPSEQFF

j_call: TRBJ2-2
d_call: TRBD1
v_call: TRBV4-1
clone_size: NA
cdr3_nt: TGCGCCAGCAGTCTCGACAGGGCTGGGGAGCTGTTTTTT
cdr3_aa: CASSLDRAGELFF

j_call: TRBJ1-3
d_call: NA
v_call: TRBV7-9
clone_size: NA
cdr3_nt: TGTTCCAGCAGCTCACAGGGAGGAAACACCATATATTTT
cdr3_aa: CSSSSQGGNTIYF

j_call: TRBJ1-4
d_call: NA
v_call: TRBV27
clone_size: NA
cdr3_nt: TGTGCCAGCAGAGTCGGGATAACTAATGAAAAACTGTTTTTT
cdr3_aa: CASRVGITNEKLFF

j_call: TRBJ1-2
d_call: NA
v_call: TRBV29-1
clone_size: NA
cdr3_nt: TGCAGCGTTGCTCGACAGGATGGCTACACCTTC
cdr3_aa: CSVARQDGYTF

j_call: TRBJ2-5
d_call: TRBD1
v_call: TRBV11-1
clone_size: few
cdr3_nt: TGTGCCAGCAGCTTAGAGGGGGACAGTAAGACCCAGTACTTC
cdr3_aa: CASSLEGDSKTQYF

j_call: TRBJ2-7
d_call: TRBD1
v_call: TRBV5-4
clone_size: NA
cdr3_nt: TGTGCCAGCAGCTTGGGGGGGACAGGGAACGAGCAGTACTTC
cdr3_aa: CASSLGGTGNEQYF

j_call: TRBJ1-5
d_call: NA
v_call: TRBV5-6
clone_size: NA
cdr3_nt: TGTGCCAGCAGCTCTTCTGATCAGCCCCAGCATTTT
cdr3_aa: CASSSSDQPQHF

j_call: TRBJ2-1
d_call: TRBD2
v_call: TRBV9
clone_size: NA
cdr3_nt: TGTGCCAGCGGCCCGGGGACTAGCGCTCGATACTACAATGAGCAGTTCTTC
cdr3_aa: CASGPGTSARYYNEQFF

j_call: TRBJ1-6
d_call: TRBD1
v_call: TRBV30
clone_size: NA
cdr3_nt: TGTGCCTGGAGTGGGAGGTTGGGACAGGGAAATTCACCCCTCCACTTT
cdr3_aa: CAWSGRLGQGNSPLHF

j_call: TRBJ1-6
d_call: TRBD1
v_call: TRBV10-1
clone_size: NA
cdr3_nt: TGCGCCAGCAGGACAGGGGAGGGAAATTCACCCCTCCACTTT
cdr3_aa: CASRTGEGNSPLHF

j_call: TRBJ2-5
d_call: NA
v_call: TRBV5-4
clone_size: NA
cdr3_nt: TGTGCCAGCAGCTCGGGGGGCCGGGGGGAAGAGACCCAGTACTTC
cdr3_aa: CASSSGGRGEETQYF

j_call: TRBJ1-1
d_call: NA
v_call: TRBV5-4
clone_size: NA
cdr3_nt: TGTGCCAGCAGCGAGGAAGCTTTCTTT
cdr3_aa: CASSEEAFF

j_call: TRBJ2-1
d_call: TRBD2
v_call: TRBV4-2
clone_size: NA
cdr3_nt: TGTGCCAGCAGCCAAGAGAATCCAGGGAGGGGTTGGGATGAGCAGTTCTTC
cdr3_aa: CASSQENPGRGWDEQFF

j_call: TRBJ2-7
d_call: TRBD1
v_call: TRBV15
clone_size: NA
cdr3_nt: TGTGCCACCAGTTCGGACAGGCTCGAGCAGTACTTC
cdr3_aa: CATSSDRLEQYF

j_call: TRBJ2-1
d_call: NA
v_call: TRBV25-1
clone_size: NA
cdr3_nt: TGTGCCAGCAGTGAATTCGGGGTCTACAATGAGCAGTTCTTC
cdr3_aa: CASSEFGVYNEQFF

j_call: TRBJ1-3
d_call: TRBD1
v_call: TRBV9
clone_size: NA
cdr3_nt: TGTGCCAGCAGCCTTCTTCAGACAGGGGGCACTGGAAACACCATATATTTT
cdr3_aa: CASSLLQTGGTGNTIYF

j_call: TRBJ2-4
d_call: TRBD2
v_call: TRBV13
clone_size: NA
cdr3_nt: TGTGCCAGCAGTCCTAGCGGGAGGGCCAAAAACATTCAGTACTTC
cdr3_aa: CASSPSGRAKNIQYF

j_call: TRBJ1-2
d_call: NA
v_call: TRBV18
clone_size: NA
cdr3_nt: TGTGCCAGCTCACTGGTGAAGCTGTCAGGCCGACCTAATGGCTACACCTTC
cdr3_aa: CASSLVKLSGRPNGYTF

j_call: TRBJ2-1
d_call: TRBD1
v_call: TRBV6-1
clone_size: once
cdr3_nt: TGTGCCAGCAGTGAGGGACAGGTAGATTTCTACAATGAGCAGTTCTTC
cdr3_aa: CASSEGQVDFYNEQFF

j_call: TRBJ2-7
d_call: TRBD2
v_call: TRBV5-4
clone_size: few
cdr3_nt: TGTGCCAGCACGCTAGCGGGGCAGTACGAGCAGTACTTC
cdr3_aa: CASTLAGQYEQYF

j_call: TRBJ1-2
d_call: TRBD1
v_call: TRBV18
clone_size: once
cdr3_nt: TGTGCCAGCTCACCACCTCCAGTAAGGACAGGGAACGGCTACACCTTC
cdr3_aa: CASSPPPVRTGNGYTF

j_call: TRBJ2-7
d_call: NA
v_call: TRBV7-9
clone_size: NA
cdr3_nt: TGTGCCAGCAGCTTAGAACTATACTACGAGCAGTACTTC
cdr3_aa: CASSLELYYEQYF

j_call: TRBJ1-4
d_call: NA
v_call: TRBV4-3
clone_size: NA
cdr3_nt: TGCGCCAGCAGCCAAAATCTTCGCAGGGCTAATGAAAAACTGTTTTTT
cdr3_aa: CASSQNLRRANEKLFF

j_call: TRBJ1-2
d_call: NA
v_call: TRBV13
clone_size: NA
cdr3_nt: TGTGCCAGCAGCTTCGAGATTCCTAACTATGGCTACACCTTC
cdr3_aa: CASSFEIPNYGYTF

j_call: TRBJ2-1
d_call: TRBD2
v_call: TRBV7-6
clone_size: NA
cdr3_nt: TGTGCCAGCAGCTTATCTAGCGGGAGGATCTACAATGAGCAGTTCTTC
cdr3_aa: CASSLSSGRIYNEQFF

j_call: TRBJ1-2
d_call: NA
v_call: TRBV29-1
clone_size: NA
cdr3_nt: TGCAGCGCTCTGGACACCGACCCACTAATCTATGGCTACACCTTC
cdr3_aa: CSALDTDPLIYGYTF

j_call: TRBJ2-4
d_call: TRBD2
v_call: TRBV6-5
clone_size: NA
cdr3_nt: TGTGCCAGCAGTTACTCACCGGCGGGGGAAGACATTCAGTACTTC
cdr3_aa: CASSYSPAGEDIQYF

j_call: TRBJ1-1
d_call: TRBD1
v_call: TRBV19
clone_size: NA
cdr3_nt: TGTGCCAGTAGTGGCCGACAGGGGGAGAACACTGAAGCTTTCTTT
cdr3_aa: CASSGRQGENTEAFF

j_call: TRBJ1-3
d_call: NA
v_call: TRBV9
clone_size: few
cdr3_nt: TGTGCCAGCACAGGGGAGAGTCCTGGAAACACCATATATTTT
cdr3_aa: CASTGESPGNTIYF

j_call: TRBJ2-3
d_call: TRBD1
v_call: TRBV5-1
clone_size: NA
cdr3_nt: TGCGCCAGCAGCTACAAGGGGACAGGGAATACAGATACGCAGTATTTT
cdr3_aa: CASSYKGTGNTDTQYF

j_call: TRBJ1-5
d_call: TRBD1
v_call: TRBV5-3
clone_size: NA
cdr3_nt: TGTGCCCCCCGGGACAGGGAAAGCAATCAGCCCCAGCATTTT
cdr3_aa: CAPRDRESNQPQHF

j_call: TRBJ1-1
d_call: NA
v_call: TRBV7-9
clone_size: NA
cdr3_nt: TGTGCCAGCAGCTTATCCGCGGAGAACACTGAAGCTTTCTTT
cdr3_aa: CASSLSAENTEAFF

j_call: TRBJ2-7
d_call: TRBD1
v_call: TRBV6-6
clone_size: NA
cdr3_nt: TGTGCCAGCAGTCCCTCCCGGACAGGGATCTCCTACGAGCAGTACTTC
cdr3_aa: CASSPSRTGISYEQYF

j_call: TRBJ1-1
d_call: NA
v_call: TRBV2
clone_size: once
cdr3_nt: TGTGCCAGCAGTGAAGGATTGGTGGAGGGCACTGAAGCTTTCTTT
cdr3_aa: CASSEGLVEGTEAFF

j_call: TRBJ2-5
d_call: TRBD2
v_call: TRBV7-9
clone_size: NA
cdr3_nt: TGTGCCAGCAGCTTTGAACTAGCGGAGGGGGAAGAGACCCAGTACTTC
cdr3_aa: CASSFELAEGEETQYF

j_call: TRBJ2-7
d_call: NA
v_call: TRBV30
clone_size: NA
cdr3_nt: TGTGCCTGGAGTGCTTCGAGGGCCTACGAGCAGTACTTC
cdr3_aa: CAWSASRAYEQYF

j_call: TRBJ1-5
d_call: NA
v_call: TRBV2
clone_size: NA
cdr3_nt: TGTGCCAGCAGTGTAGGCAATCAGCCCCAGCATTTT
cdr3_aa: CASSVGNQPQHF

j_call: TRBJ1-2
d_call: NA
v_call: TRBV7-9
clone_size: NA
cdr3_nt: TGTGCCAGCAGCTTAAATTCGCGGATTGGCTACACCTTC
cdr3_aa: CASSLNSRIGYTF

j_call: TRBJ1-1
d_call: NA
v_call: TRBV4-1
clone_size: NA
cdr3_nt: TGCGCCAGCAGCCAAGCTAGGACAGCTTACACTGAAGCTTTCTTT
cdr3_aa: CASSQARTAYTEAFF

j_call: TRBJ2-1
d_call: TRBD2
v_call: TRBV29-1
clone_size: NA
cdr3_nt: TGCAGCGTTGGGCGGGAGGGGAGCTCCTACAATGAGCAGTTCTTC
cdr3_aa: CSVGREGSSYNEQFF

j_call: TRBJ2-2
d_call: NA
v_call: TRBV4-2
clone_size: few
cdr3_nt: TGTGCCAGCAGCCAAGGCGGGACTTCGAACACCGGGGAGCTGTTTTTT
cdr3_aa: CASSQGGTSNTGELFF

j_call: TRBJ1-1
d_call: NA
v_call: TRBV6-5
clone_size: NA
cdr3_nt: TGTGCCAGCAGTCCTTCAATAAGGGGTGTAGCTTTCTTT
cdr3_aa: CASSPSIRGVAFF

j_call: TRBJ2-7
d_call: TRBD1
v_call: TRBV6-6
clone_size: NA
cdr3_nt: TGTGCCAGCAGTAACCGGGGACAGAGCGAGCAGTACTTC
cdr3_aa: CASSNRGQSEQYF

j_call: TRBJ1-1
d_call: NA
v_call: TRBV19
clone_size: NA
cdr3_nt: TGTGCCAGTAGTACCTCTATGAACACTGAAGCTTTCTTT
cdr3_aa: CASSTSMNTEAFF

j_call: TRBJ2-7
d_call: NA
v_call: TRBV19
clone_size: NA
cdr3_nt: TGTGCCAGTAGTTTCGGACACGGCTCCTACGAGCAGTACTTC
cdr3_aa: CASSFGHGSYEQYF

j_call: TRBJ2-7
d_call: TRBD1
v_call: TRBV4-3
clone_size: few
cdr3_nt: TGCGCCAGCAGCCAGGCCGGGACAGGGAATTACGAGCAGTACTTC
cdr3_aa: CASSQAGTGNYEQYF

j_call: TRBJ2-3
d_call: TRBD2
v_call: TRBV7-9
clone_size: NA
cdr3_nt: TGTGCCAGCCACGTGGCGGCTAGCGGGAGAGATACGCAGTATTTT
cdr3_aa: CASHVAASGRDTQYF

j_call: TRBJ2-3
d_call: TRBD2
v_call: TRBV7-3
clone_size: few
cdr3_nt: TGTGCCAGTCGGGAGGAAAACACAGATACGCAGTATTTT
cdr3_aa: CASREENTDTQYF

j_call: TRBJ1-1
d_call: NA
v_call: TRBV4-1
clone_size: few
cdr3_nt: TGCGCCAGCAGCAAAACAGGGAACACTGAAGCTTTCTTT
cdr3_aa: CASSKTGNTEAFF

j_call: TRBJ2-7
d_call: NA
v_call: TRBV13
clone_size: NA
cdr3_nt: TGTGCCAGCAGCCTAGGGACACCCCCCTCCTACGAGCAGTACTTC
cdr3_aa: CASSLGTPPSYEQYF

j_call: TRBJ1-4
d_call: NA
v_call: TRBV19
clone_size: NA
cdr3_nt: TGTGCCAGTAGTGGAGGGTCTGCAACTAATGAAAAACTGTTTTTT
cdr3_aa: CASSGGSATNEKLFF